This T cell receptor (beta chain) emerged from a study of T cell responses to AZD1222 COVID-19 vaccine. Findings of the study overall: Donors were mostly white British, more females; clonal diversity possibly underestimated.

Regarding this clone: Its antigen is still unknown.

The ends lost 6 bases at V and 5 bases at J; junction bases unmatched: 2. There are 12 residues in the CDR3. Germline CDR1 MNHEY, CDR2 SVGAGI. Method: immunoSEQ multiplex PCR; TCRdb's copy keeps in-frame clones and lacks some. The repertoire consists of fewer than 120,000 clones, with around 90% occurring once and the leading ten covering around 14%. The sequence was obtained from an adult who received the AZD1222 COVID-19 vaccine. Specimen: peripheral blood, collected 28 days after the second AZD1222 dose. V and J are TRBV6-5 and TRBJ1-1; 8 bases are shared with TRBD1. The CDR3 loop reads CASSRTGTEAFF. Written as DNA, the CDR3 is TGTGCCAGCAGCCGGACAGGGACTGAAGCTTTCTTT.